One and the same sample provided the 27 T cell receptor beta chains below, sequenced in a study of response to subunit inactivated influenza vaccine. One entry per CDR3 protein, called by TCRdb with MiXCR from the RT-PCR reads. The sample shows 700,000 to 900,000 distinct CDR3 sequences, 21% of them seen only once. Source: PBMCs from blood, taken roughly 5 days after vaccination. These receptors were collected from a man aged 50-59 years who received an inactivated influenza vaccine.

This clonotype came up a few times. The chain uses TRBV20-1 and TRBJ2-7; no firm D call. This CDR3 region has 11 residues. Germline V gives CDR1 DFQATT, CDR2 SNEGSKA (reference sequence). V lost 0 bases and J 13 bases, leaving 13 bases between the germline ends. The CDR3 coding sequence is TGCAGTGCTAGAGATCCCCCGACTCCTTACTTC. Encoded protein: CSARDPPTPYF.

This clonotype was counted many times. The chain joins TRBV12-3 or TRBV12-4 to TRBJ1-1; D gene ambiguous. V gave up 3 bases and J gave up 1 base, with 6 bases separating them. The CDR3 sequence is 13 residues long. The chain's CDR3 is CASSFRRNTEAFF. The CDR3 DNA is TGTGCCAGCAGTTTCCGACGGAACACTGAAGCTTTCTTT.

J is TRBJ1-4 and V is TRBV7-9; 8 positions agree with TRBD1. The CDR3 has 15 amino acids. Trimming took 5 bases from V and 6 from J; bases not matched to a gene: 8. Germline values: CDR1 SEHNR, CDR2 FQNEAQ (reference sequence). Here the CDR3 DNA reads TGTGCCAGCAGCCACCGGACAGGGTCGGATGAAAAACTGTTTTTT. Translation gives CASSHRTGSDEKLFF.

This clonotype was counted a few times. The chain links TRBV5-1 to TRBJ1-6; 9 nucleotides align to TRBD1. Germline V gene data show CDR1 as SGHRS and CDR2 as YFSETQ. CDR3 length equals 15 residues. J gave up 8 bases and V 4 bases, and 7 bases lay outside the gene matches. Here the CDR3 DNA reads TGCGCCAGCAGCCCCAACGGACAGGGGCATTCACCCCTCCACTTT. This translates into CASSPNGQGHSPLHF.

At least ten counts were recorded for this clonotype. A read error may produce the germline difference seen at one junction end. The chain employs TRBV5-1 and TRBJ1-2, with D hard to call. The CDR3 contains 12 residues. Germline V gene lookup returns CDR1 SGHRS and CDR2 YFSETQ. This chain's CDR3 is CASSLDNYGYTF. The CDR3 DNA reads TGTGCCAGCAGCTTGGACAACTATGGCTACACCTTC.

The chain links TRBV5-1 to TRBJ2-7; the D is unclear. The CDR3 contains 13 residues. The germline V gene encodes CDR1 SGHRS and CDR2 YFSETQ. V was trimmed by 0 bases and J by 6 bases, leaving 10 bases between them. CDR3 sequence reads: CASSLAWMSEQYF. The DNA for the CDR3 is TGCGCCAGCAGCTTGGCCTGGATGAGCGAGCAGTACTTC.

This clonotype has just a few counts. The rearrangement joins TRBV29-1 to TRBJ1-1, with a weak D call TRBD1 (5 bases). There are 11 residues in the CDR3. With 3 bases removed from V and 5 bases from J, the gap between germline ends came to 7 bases. CDR1 is SQVTM, CDR2 ANQGSEA, per germline. DNA for the CDR3: TGCAGCGTTGATCGGGGGACTGAAGCTTTCTTT. Its translation is CSVDRGTEAFF. The full variable domain, with the rest looked up from reference TRBV29-1 and TRBJ1-1, is SAVISQKPSRDICQRGTSLTIQCQVDSQVTMMFWYRQQPGQSLTLIATANQGSEATYESGFVIDKFPISRPNLTFSTLTVSNMSPEDSSIYLCSVDRGTEAFFGQGTRLTVV.

This clonotype was counted ten times or more. An end of the junction differs from the germline gene, which may be a read error. The genes are TRBV7-9 and TRBJ2-5; no clear D gene. The germline V gene has CDR1 SEHNR and CDR2 FQNEAQ (reference sequence). There are 12 residues in the CDR3. The CDR3 DNA follows: TGCGCCAGCAGCTTGGAGCAAGAGACCCAGTACTTC. Residues: CASSLEQETQYF.

This clonotype turned up a few times. Here the CDR3 reads CASSQRAAPGYNEQFF. The DNA for the CDR3 is TGTGCCAGCAGCCAACGAGCGGCCCCCGGTTACAATGAGCAGTTCTTC. V is TRBV3-1 and J is TRBJ2-1; weak D call: TRBD2 (5 bases). CDR3 length: 16 amino acids. Germline V gene sequence: CDR1 LGHDT, CDR2 YNNKEL (reference sequence). V dropped 2 bases and J dropped 4 bases, with 15 bases sitting between them.

This rearrangement joins TRBV20-1 to TRBJ2-1; D unclear. V lost 0 bases and J 9 bases, leaving 15 bases between the germline ends. The germline gives CDR1 DFQATT, CDR2 SNEGSKA (reference sequence). The CDR3 length is 14 residues. As DNA, the CDR3 is TGCAGTGCTAGAGATCAGAGTCAGGCGACTGAGCAGTTCTTC. Protein: CSARDQSQATEQFF.

This clonotype came up a few times. The rearrangement links TRBV7-6 to TRBJ2-5; D unclear. This CDR3 has 13 amino acids. CDR1 and CDR2 (germline): SGHVS, FNYEAQ. V was pared by 0 bases and J by 4 bases, with 6 bases between. CDR3 loop: CASSLAPVETQYF. The DNA of the CDR3 is TGTGCCAGCAGCTTAGCCCCGGTAGAGACCCAGTACTTC.

J is TRBJ2-1 and V is TRBV7-2; 10 positions match TRBD2. The length of the CDR3 is 16 residues. Germline V gene data show CDR1 as SGHTA and CDR2 as FQGNSA. The trim removed 1 base at V and 5 bases at J, leaving 5 bases unmatched. The DNA of the CDR3 is TGTGCCAGCAGCTTAGGAATTAGCGGGGGGCACAATGAGCAGTTCTTC. Amino acid sequence: CASSLGISGGHNEQFF.

This clonotype was found a few times. The V gene is TRBV29-1, the J gene TRBJ2-1, with 13 bases aligning to TRBD2. This CDR3 contains 16 residues. With V trimmed by 6 bases and J by 0 bases, 5 bases remained unmatched. Germline V gene sequence: CDR1 SQVTM, CDR2 ANQGSEA. The CDR3 reads CSVSGTSGISYNEQFF. In nucleotides, the CDR3 is TGCAGCGTCTCCGGGACTAGCGGGATCTCCTACAATGAGCAGTTCTTC.

This chain links TRBV4-2 with TRBJ1-2; D remains ambiguous. V lost 0 bases to trimming and J lost 5 bases, with 10 bases between them. The CDR3 contains 14 residues. In germline, CDR1 is LGHNA, CDR2 YNFKEQ. The CDR3 sequence: CASSQDRRAYGYTF. In DNA form, the CDR3 reads TGTGCCAGCAGCCAAGACAGGAGGGCATATGGCTACACCTTC.

This clonotype was found many times. The rearrangement joins TRBV7-3 to TRBJ1-1; 7 positions agree with TRBD1. Trimming cost V 2 bases and J 0 bases; bases outside gene matches: 3. The CDR3 is made up of 15 amino acids. Germline V gene sequence: CDR1 SGHTA, CDR2 FQGTGA. The CDR3 bases are TGTGCCAGCAGCTTAGAGGGACAGCTGAACACTGAAGCTTTCTTT. Translating it yields CASSLEGQLNTEAFF.

There are a few counts of this clonotype. The chain has TRBV6-2 or TRBV6-3 and TRBJ2-3, with 8 bases that match TRBD2. This CDR3 has 16 amino acids. V gave up 0 bases and J gave up 2 bases; unmatched junction bases: 4. Looked up from germline, CDR1 is MNHEY and CDR2 is SVGEGT. The CDR3 loop reads CASSYSKRENTDTQYF. CDR3 in DNA: TGTGCCAGCAGTTACTCGAAGCGGGAGAACACAGATACGCAGTATTTT.

The V and J genes are TRBV3-1 and TRBJ2-1; TRBD2 matches 11 bases. Germline-derived CDR1 and CDR2 are LGHDT and YNNKEL (reference sequence). With 4 bases clipped from V and 5 bases from J, the junction kept 4 bases outside the gene matches. The CDR3 runs to 15 residues. CDR3 coding DNA: TGTGCCAGCAGCCCGGGACTAGCGGTTGACAATGAGCAGTTCTTC. Its translation is CASSPGLAVDNEQFF.

This clonotype was counted a few times. The gene calls are TRBV6-2 or TRBV6-3 and TRBJ2-7, with D possibly called TRBD1 or TRBD2 (5 bases each). CDR1 is MNHEY and CDR2 is SVGEGT in the germline V gene. V was shortened by 7 bases and J by 2 bases, with 15 bases between the two germline ends. The CDR3 runs 14 residues. As DNA, the CDR3 is TGTGCCAGCAAATGGGACGGTGGGCCCTACGAGCAGTACTTC. Its protein product is CASKWDGGPYEQYF.

The gene calls are TRBV7-2 and TRBJ2-3, with D hard to call. CDR1 SGHTA and CDR2 FQGNSA come from the germline V gene. With 5 bases removed from V and 8 bases from J, the gap between germline ends came to 8 bases. The CDR3 length is 11 residues. The CDR3 region has the DNA TGTGCCAGCAGCCGGGCAGGTACGCAGTATTTT. Protein product: CASSRAGTQYF.

The V call is TRBV10-3, the J call TRBJ2-3; the match to TRBD1 covers 8 bases. This CDR3 comprises 15 residues. V was pared by 6 bases and J by 2 bases, with 7 bases of the junction left unmatched. Per the germline V gene, CDR1 is ENHRY and CDR2 is SYGVKD. CDR3 sequence reads: CAISPGQVFTDTQYF. DNA for the CDR3: TGTGCCATCAGCCCGGGACAGGTCTTCACAGATACGCAGTATTTT.

This rearrangement joins TRBV2 to TRBJ2-1; D is perhaps TRBD2 (5 bases). CDR3 length: 12 amino acids. CDR1 is SNHLY and CDR2 is FYNNEI in the germline V gene. V was shortened by 6 bases and J by 7 bases, with 10 bases between the two germline ends. CDR3 nucleotides: TGTGCCAGCAGGGACGGAGGTAATGAGCAGTTCTTC. This encodes CASRDGGNEQFF.

The chain joins TRBV7-2 to TRBJ2-1, with D tentatively TRBD2 (5 bases). This CDR3 comprises 15 residues. The V end was cut by 0 bases, the J end by 7 bases, with 13 bases between. CDR1 and CDR2 from the germline V gene are SGHTA and FQGNSA. The CDR3 protein is CASSLARVAVNEQFF. In nucleotides, the CDR3 is TGTGCCAGCAGCTTAGCGAGGGTAGCCGTGAATGAGCAGTTCTTC. Variable domain in full (rest from reference TRBV7-2 and TRBJ2-1): GAGVSQSPSNKVTEKGKDVELRCDPISGHTALYWYRQSLGQGLEFLIYFQGNSAPDKSGLPSDRFSAERTGGSVSTLTIQRTQQEDSAVYLCASSLARVAVNEQFFGPGTRLTVL.

The V gene is TRBV5-5, the J gene TRBJ2-2; D remains ambiguous. CDR3 length equals 15 residues. Germline V gives CDR1 SGHKS, CDR2 YYEKEE (reference sequence). Deletions cut 5 bases from V and 4 bases from J, with 15 bases between. The CDR3 DNA reads as TGTGCCAGCAGTCCCGCCCCCCCTGCCACCGGGGAGCTGTTTTTT. This codes for CASSPAPPATGELFF.

This clonotype was detected ten times or more. This chain uses TRBV5-1 with TRBJ1-2; D remains ambiguous. Germline CDR1 is SGHRS and CDR2 is YFSETQ. CDR3 size: 12 residues. V was cut by 3 bases and J by 2 bases, with 5 bases left in between. The CDR3 nucleotides are TGCGCCAGCAGCTCCTCGAACTATGGCTACACCTTC. It translates to CASSSSNYGYTF. The whole variable domain, remainder taken from reference TRBV5-1 and TRBJ1-2, is KAGVTQTPRYLIKTRGQQVTLSCSPISGHRSVSWYQQTPGQGLQFLFEYFSETQRNKGNFPGRFSGRQFSNSRSEMNVSTLELGDSALYLCASSSSNYGYTFGSGTRLTVV.

This clonotype was observed a few times. This sequence joins TRBV7-2 and TRBJ2-1; TRBD2 matches 16 bases. The J segment lost 7 bases and the V segment lost 2 bases, leaving 2 bases of the junction unmatched. CDR1 and CDR2 (germline): SGHTA, FQGNSA. The CDR3 sequence is 16 residues long. CDR3 in DNA: TGTGCCAGCAGCTTAATGGGACTAGCGGGAGGGAATGAGCAGTTCTTC. Its protein product is CASSLMGLAGGNEQFF.

In DNA form, the CDR3 reads TGCGCCAGCAGCCTCAGAGATACCGAGAACACTGAAGCTTTCTTT. This translates into CASSLRDTENTEAFF. The rearrangement uses TRBV4-1 and TRBJ1-1, with D uncertain. The CDR3 covers 15 residues. Germline CDR1 MGHRA, CDR2 YSYEKL. V lost 4 bases and J 1 base, leaving 13 bases between the germline ends.

V usage is TRBV9 and J usage is TRBJ2-2, with TRBD2 matching over 10 bases. Germline V gene lookup returns CDR1 SGDLS and CDR2 YYNGEE. The CDR3 runs to 16 residues. V was clipped by 0 bases and J by 7 bases; unmatched bases: 6. The CDR3 region is CASSVAGAGGDGELFF. The CDR3 region has the DNA TGTGCCAGCAGCGTAGCAGGAGCGGGAGGGGACGGGGAGCTGTTTTTT.